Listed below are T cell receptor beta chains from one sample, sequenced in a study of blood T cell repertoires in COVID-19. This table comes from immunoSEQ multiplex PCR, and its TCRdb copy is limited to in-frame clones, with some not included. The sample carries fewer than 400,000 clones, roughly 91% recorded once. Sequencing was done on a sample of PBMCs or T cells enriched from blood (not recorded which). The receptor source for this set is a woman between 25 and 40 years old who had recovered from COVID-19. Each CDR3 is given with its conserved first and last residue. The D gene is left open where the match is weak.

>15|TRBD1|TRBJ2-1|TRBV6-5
CASSYTGGSYNEQFF
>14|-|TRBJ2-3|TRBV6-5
CASSYSQGTDTQYF
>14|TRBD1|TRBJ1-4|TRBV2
CASGHRGPNEKLFF
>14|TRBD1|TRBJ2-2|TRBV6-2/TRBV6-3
CASSYFRGTGELFF
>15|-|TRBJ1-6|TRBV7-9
CASTPFGQNNSPLHF
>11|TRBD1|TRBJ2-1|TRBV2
CASLQGAKQFF
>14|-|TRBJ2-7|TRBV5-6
CASSLRLVGYEQYF
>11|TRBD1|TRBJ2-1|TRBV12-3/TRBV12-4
CASSQDREQFF
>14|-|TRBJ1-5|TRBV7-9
CASSSLTVDQPQHF
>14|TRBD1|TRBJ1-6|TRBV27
CASSTGGRGSPLHF
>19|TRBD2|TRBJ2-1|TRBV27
CASSAGTSGRLDSYNEQFF
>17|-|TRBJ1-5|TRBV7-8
CASSPVGTPYSNQPQHF
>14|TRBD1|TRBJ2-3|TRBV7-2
CASSRDRSTDTQYF
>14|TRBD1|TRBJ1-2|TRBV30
CAWSRDRANHGYTF
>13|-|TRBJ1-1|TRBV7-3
CASSLGRNTEAFF
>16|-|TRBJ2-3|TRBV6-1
CASSKGGGAWTDTQYF
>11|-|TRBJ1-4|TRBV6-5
CASRGGAKLFF
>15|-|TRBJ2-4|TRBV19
CASSIVWEPKNIQYF
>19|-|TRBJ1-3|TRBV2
CASSERRGRARTVENTIYF
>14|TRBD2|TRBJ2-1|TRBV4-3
CASSQVGGGNEQFF
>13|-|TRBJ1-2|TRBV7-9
CASSRARGNGYTF
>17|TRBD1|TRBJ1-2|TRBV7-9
CASTPLSPGTDFYGYTF